Listed below are T cell receptor beta chains from one sample, sequenced in a study of cytomegalovirus exposure and HLA in healthy donors. Method: immunoSEQ multiplex PCR; TCRdb's copy keeps in-frame clones and lacks some. This table holds under 200,000 clones, roughly 90% found once. The sample comprised PBMCs. Receptor source: a man between 18 and 29 years old in good health and CMV-seropositive. Both conserved end residues are part of each CDR3. A D gene is named only where the DNA matches it firmly. Clone size is shown for a subset of rows, as once, few, many or a class of expanded clone.

clone size: few; D gene: TRBD1; V gene: TRBV28; J gene: TRBJ1-2; CDR3 protein: CASRTGGSSIYGYTF; CDR3 DNA: TGTGCCAGCAGAACAGGGGGCTCCTCAATCTATGGCTACACCTTC
clone size: .; D gene: .; V gene: TRBV19; J gene: TRBJ1-5; CDR3 protein: CASSPPPGLGNQPQHF; CDR3 DNA: TGTGCCAGTAGTCCCCCCCCAGGGCTGGGCAATCAGCCCCAGCATTTT
clone size: .; D gene: TRBD1; V gene: TRBV2; J gene: TRBJ2-5; CDR3 protein: CASRDRTQETQYF; CDR3 DNA: TGTGCCAGCAGGGACAGGACGCAAGAGACCCAGTACTTC
clone size: .; D gene: .; V gene: TRBV2; J gene: TRBJ1-4; CDR3 protein: CASSEARHFEKLFF; CDR3 DNA: TGTGCCAGCAGTGAAGCGCGGCATTTTGAAAAACTGTTTTTT
clone size: .; D gene: TRBD1; V gene: TRBV28; J gene: TRBJ1-1; CDR3 protein: CASSPYRTGRNTEAFF; CDR3 DNA: TGTGCCAGCAGTCCATATCGGACAGGCCGGAACACTGAAGCTTTCTTT
clone size: .; D gene: .; V gene: TRBV18; J gene: TRBJ2-7; CDR3 protein: CASSSKNRGLETYEQYF; CDR3 DNA: TGTGCCAGCTCATCTAAAAACCGGGGACTTGAGACCTACGAGCAGTACTTC
clone size: .; D gene: TRBD1; V gene: TRBV5-5; J gene: TRBJ2-7; CDR3 protein: CASSLNRGETYEQYF; CDR3 DNA: TGTGCCAGCAGCTTGAACAGGGGCGAAACCTACGAGCAGTACTTC
clone size: .; D gene: TRBD1; V gene: TRBV6-5; J gene: TRBJ2-5; CDR3 protein: CASRHRGLETQYF; CDR3 DNA: TGTGCCAGCAGGCACAGGGGGCTAGAGACCCAGTACTTC
clone size: .; D gene: TRBD2; V gene: TRBV7-9; J gene: TRBJ2-3; CDR3 protein: CASSPGLAGAPDTQYF; CDR3 DNA: TGTGCCAGCAGCCCCGGACTAGCGGGAGCTCCAGATACGCAGTATTTT
clone size: .; D gene: .; V gene: TRBV7-7; J gene: TRBJ2-2; CDR3 protein: CASSPHSSGELFF; CDR3 DNA: TGTGCTAGCAGCCCCCATTCCAGCGGGGAGCTGTTTTTT